This TCR beta chain was profiled in a study of OX40 agonist ivuxolimab in advanced cancers. Study summary: Aged roughly 23 to 79 with a mean of roughly 63 years, they were around 79% male. Study-level results: Clonal expansion from baseline to week 6 occurred in both CD4+ and CD8+ T cells. Among expanded peripheral T cells, antigen specificity went undetermined. Researchers report that CD8+ T cells had, on average, more expanded clones than CD4+.

Clones were read by immunoSEQ multiplex PCR, and TCRdb kept only the in-frame ones, dropping some. The repertoire holds fewer than 85,000 clones, with 90% as singletons. Worth noting for this clone: No antigen is known for it.

V shed 4 bases and J 2 bases; nucleotides not matched to a gene: 9. Germline CDR1 and CDR2: SGHRS and YFSETQ. The CDR3 length is 16 residues. The chain uses TRBV5-1 and TRBJ2-5; 9 bases align to TRBD2. This material consisted of CD4+ or CD8+ T cells sorted from blood, taken in a trial of the OX40 agonist ivuxolimab. This TCR came from an adult with an advanced solid tumor such as melanoma, head and neck, liver or kidney cancer. CDR3 sequence (DNA): TGCGCCAGCAGCCTCGGTGGGCTAGCGGGACAAGAGACCCAGTACTTC. Its protein product is CASSLGGLAGQETQYF. Complete variable domain (other parts from reference TRBV5-1 and TRBJ2-5): KAGVTQTPRYLIKTRGQQVTLSCSPISGHRSVSWYQQTPGQGLQFLFEYFSETQRNKGNFPGRFSGRQFSNSRSEMNVSTLELGDSALYLCASSLGGLAGQETQYFGPGTRLLVL.